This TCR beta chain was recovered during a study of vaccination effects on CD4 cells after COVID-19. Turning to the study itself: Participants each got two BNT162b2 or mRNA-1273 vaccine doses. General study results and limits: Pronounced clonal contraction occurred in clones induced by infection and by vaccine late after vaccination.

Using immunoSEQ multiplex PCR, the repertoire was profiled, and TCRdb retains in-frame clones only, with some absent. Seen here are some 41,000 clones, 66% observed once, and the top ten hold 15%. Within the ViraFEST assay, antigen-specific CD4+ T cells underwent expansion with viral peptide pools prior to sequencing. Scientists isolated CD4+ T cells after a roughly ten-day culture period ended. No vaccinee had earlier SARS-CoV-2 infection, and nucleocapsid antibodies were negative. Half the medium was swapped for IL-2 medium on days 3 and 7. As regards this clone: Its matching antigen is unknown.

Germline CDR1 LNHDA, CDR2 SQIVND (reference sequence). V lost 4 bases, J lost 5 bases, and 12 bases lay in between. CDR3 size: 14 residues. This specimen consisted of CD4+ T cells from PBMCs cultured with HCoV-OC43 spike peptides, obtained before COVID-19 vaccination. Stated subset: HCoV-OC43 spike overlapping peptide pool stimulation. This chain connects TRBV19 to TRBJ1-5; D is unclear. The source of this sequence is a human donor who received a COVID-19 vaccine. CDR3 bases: TGTGCCAGTAGTACGGACCAAAATTATCAGCCCCAGCATTTT. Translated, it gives CASSTDQNYQPQHF.